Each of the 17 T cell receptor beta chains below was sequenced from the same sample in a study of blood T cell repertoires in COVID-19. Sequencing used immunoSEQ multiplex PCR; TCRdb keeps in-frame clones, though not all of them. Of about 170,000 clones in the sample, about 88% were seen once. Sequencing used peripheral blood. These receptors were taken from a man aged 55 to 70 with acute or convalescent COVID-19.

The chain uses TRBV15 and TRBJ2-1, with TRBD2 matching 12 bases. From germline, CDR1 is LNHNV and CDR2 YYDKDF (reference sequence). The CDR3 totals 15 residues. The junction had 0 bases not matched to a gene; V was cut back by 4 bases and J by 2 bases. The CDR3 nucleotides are TGTGCCACCAGCACTAGCGGGAGGGCCTACAATGAGCAGTTCTTC. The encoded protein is CATSTSGRAYNEQFF.

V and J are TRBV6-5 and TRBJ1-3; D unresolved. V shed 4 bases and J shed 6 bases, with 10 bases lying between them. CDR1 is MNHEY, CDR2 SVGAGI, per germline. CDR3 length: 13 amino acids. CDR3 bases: TGTGCCAGCAGTTCCGACATAGAAAACACCATATATTTT. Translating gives CASSSDIENTIYF.

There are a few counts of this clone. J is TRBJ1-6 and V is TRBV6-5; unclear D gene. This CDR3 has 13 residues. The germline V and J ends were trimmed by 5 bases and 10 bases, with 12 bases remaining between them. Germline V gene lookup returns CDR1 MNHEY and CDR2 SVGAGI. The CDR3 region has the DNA TGTGCCAGCAGTCGCGGGAGGACCTCACCCCTCCACTTT. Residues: CASSRGRTSPLHF.

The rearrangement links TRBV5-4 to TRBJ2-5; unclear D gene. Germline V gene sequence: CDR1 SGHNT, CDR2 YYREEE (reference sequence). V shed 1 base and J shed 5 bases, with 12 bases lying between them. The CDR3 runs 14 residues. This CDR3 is CASSLPSYGETQYF. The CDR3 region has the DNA TGTGCCAGCAGCTTGCCTTCCTACGGTGAGACCCAGTACTTC. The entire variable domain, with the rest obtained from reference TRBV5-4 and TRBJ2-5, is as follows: ETGVTQSPTHLIKTRGQQVTLRCSSQSGHNTVSWYQQALGQGPQFIFQYYREEENGRGNFPPRFSGLQFPNYSSELNVNALELDDSALYLCASSLPSYGETQYFGPGTRLLVL.

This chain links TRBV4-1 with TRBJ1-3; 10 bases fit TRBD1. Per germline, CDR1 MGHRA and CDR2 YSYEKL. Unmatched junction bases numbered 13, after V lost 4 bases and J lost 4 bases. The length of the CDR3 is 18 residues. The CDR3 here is CASSPGTGATSRGNTIYF. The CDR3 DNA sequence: TGCGCCAGCAGCCCCGGGACAGGGGCCACTTCTCGCGGAAACACCATATATTTT.

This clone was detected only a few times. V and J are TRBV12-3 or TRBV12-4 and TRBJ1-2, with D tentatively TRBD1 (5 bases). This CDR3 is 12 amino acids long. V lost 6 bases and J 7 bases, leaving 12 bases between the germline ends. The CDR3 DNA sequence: TGTGCCAGCAGGGGGCGATTCCGTGGCTACACCTTC. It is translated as CASRGRFRGYTF.

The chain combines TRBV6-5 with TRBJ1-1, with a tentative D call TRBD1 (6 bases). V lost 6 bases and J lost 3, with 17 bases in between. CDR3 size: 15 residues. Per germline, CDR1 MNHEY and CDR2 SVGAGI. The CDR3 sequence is CASSHAGDRDTEAFF. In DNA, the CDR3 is TGTGCCAGCAGCCACGCAGGGGACCGGGACACTGAAGCTTTCTTT.

The CDR3 region is CASTRGGKDYGYTF. For the CDR3, the DNA is TGTGCCAGCACCCGGGGGGGCAAGGACTATGGCTACACCTTC. The chain combines TRBV6-5 with TRBJ1-2; the D gene is possibly TRBD1 (6 bases). Between the trimmed V and J ends, which lost 7 bases and 3 bases, there was a span of 15 bases. This CDR3 has 14 amino acids. CDR1 and CDR2 (germline): MNHEY, SVGAGI.

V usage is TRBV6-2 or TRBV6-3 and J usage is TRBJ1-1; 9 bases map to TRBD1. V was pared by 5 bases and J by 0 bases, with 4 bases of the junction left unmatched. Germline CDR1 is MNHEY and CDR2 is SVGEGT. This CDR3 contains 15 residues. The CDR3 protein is CASSRDREMNTEAFF. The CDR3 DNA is TGTGCCAGCAGTCGGGACAGGGAGATGAACACTGAAGCTTTCTTT.

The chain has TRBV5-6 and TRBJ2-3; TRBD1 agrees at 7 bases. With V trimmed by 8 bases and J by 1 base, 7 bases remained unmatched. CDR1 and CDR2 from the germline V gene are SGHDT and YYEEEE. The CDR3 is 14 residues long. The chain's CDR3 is CASDRALRTDTQYF. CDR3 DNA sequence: TGTGCCAGTGACAGGGCCTTGCGCACAGATACGCAGTATTTT.

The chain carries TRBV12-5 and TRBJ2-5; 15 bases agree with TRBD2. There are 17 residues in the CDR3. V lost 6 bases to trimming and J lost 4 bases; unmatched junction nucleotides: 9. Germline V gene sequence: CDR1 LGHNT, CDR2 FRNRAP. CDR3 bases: TGTGCTAGTGGCCCAGGACTAGCGGGGGGGCTGGGAGAGACCCAGTACTTC. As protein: CASGPGLAGGLGETQYF.

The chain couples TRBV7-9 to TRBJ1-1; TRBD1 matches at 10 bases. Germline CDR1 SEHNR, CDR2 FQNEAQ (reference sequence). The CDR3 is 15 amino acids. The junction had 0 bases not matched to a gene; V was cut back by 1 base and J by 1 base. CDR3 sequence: CASSLGDRGNTEAFF. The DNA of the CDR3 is TGTGCCAGCAGCTTAGGGGACAGGGGGAACACTGAAGCTTTCTTT.

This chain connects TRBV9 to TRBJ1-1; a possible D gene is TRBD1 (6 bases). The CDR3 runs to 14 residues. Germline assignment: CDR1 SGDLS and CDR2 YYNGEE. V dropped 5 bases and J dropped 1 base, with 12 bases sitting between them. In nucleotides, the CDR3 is TGTGCCAGCAGTGTCAGGGGTAGGAACACTGAAGCTTTCTTT. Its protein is CASSVRGRNTEAFF.

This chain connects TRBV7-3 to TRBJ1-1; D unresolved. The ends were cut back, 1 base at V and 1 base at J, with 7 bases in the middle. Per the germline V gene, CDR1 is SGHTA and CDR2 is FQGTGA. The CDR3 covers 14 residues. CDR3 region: CASSLNPGNTEAFF. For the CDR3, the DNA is TGTGCCAGCAGCTTAAACCCCGGGAACACTGAAGCTTTCTTT. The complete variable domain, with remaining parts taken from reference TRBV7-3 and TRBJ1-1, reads GAGVSQTPSNKVTEKGKYVELRCDPISGHTALYWYRQSLGQGPEFLIYFQGTGAADDSGLPNDRFFAVRPEGSVSTLKIQRTERGDSAVYLCASSLNPGNTEAFFGQGTRLTVV.

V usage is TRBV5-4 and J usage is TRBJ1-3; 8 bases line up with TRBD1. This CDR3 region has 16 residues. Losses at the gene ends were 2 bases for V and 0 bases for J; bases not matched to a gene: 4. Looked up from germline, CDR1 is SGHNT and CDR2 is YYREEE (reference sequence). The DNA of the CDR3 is TGTGCCAGCAGCTTCCGACAGGGGAACTCTGGAAACACCATATATTTT. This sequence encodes CASSFRQGNSGNTIYF.

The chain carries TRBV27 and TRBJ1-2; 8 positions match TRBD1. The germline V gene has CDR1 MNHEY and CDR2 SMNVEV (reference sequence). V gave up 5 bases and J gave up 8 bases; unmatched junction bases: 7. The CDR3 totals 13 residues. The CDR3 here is CASSLQGARGYTF. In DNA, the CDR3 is TGTGCCAGCAGTCTCCAGGGGGCGAGGGGCTACACCTTC.

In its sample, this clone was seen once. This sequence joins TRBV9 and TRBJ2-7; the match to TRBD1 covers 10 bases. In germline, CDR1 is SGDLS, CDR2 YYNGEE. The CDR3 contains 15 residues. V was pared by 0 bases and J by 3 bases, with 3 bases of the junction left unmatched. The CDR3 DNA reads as TGTGCCAGCAGCGTAGACCGGACAGGGGGCTACGAGCAGTACTTC. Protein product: CASSVDRTGGYEQYF.